Each of the 2 T cell receptor beta chains below was sequenced from the same sample in a study of blood T cell repertoires in COVID-19 (dated by TCRdb to the early 2020s). To prepare the library, the immunoSEQ multiplex PCR assay was applied. TCRdb re-hosts the immuneACCESS table, in-frame sequences only. Its copies lack some clones; in the studies checked, an unresolved V gene accounts for under half of them, and the cause for the rest is not known. The sample has tens of thousands of clones on record, approximately 80% of them singletons. Roughly 13% of the sample is taken by the ten largest. The source material was peripheral blood. The receptors stem from a human donor in a cohort sampled during active COVID-19.

The chain combines TRBV30 with TRBJ1-5; 7 positions agree with TRBD1. Germline lookup yields CDR1 GTSNPN and CDR2 SVGIG (reference sequence). CDR3 length: 13 residues. Losses at the gene ends were 2 bases for V and 6 bases for J; bases not matched to a gene: 4. The CDR3, as DNA: TGTGCCTGGAGTCTGGGACAGTCTCAGCCCCAGCATTTT. Its protein is CAWSLGQSQPQHF. Together with reference TRBV30 and TRBJ1-5, the CDR3 gives the full variable domain: SQTIHQWPATLVQPVGSPLSLECTVEGTSNPNLYWYRQAAGRGLQLLFYSVGIGQISSEVPQNLSASRPQDRQFILSSKKLLLSDSGFYLCAWSLGQSQPQHFGDGTRLSIL.

The V and J genes are TRBV5-4 and TRBJ1-1; D is possibly TRBD1 (6 bases). The CDR3 is 16 residues long. Trimming left V 3 bases short and J 1 base short, with 16 bases between. Germline loops: CDR1 SGHNT, CDR2 YYREEE (reference sequence). CDR3 loop: CASSSGYAGENTEAFF. DNA of the CDR3: TGTGCCAGCAGCTCCGGTTACGCAGGGGAGAACACTGAAGCTTTCTTT.